Listed below are T cell receptor beta chains from one sample, sequenced in a study of shared clonotypes between healthy human individuals. Only in-frame clones appear in the TCRdb table, and some are missing; sequencing was by immunoSEQ multiplex PCR. The sample lists approximately 980,000 clones, over 60% seen once, with approximately 1.5% in the top ten. Sample: memory CD4+ T cells sorted from blood. Receptor source: a man aged 18 to 30 in good health. The CDR3 runs from the conserved cysteine through the conserved F or W. The D gene is left open where the match is weak. Only part of the rows carry a size: once, few, many, or a class if the clone is expanded.

v_gene	j_gene	abundance	d_gene	CDR3nt	CDR3aa
TRBV2	TRBJ2-7	once	-	TGTGCCAGCAGCCGGACCGACGATAACTACGAGCAGTACTTC	CASSRTDDNYEQYF
TRBV30	TRBJ2-7	-	-	TGTGCCTGGAGCCCTTACCCCCGGTGGGAAAGCTACGAGCAGTACTTC	CAWSPYPRWESYEQYF
TRBV4-2	TRBJ2-7	-	-	TGTGCCAGCAGCCCCGGAGGGGGACTCCAGTACTTC	CASSPGGGLQYF
TRBV28	TRBJ2-5	-	TRBD2	TGTGCCAGCAGCCCTAGCGGGGAGGCGGAGACCCAGTACTTC	CASSPSGEAETQYF
TRBV28	TRBJ1-4	once	-	TGTGCCAGCAGTTTGGCCGGGACTAATGAAAAACTGTTTTTT	CASSLAGTNEKLFF
TRBV10-1	TRBJ2-7	-	TRBD1	TGCGCCAGCGCTCCGACAGGGTCCTACGAGCAGTACTTC	CASAPTGSYEQYF
TRBV5-1	TRBJ1-2	-	-	TGCGCCAGCAGCCCCGGGGGCTGGGGCTATGGCTACACCTTC	CASSPGGWGYGYTF
TRBV7-6	TRBJ1-4	-	-	TGTGCCAGCAGCCTTGGCCAGGGTTACAATGAAAAACTGTTTTTT	CASSLGQGYNEKLFF
TRBV5-5	TRBJ2-7	-	-	TGTGCCAGCAGCTACCTGACGATCGGAAAAACCCACCGGCAGTACTTC	CASSYLTIGKTHRQYF
TRBV19	TRBJ1-5	-	-	TGTGCCAGTAGTATAGACCCCCCTCGCCAGCCCCAGCATTTT	CASSIDPPRQPQHF
TRBV29-1	TRBJ1-2	-	TRBD1	TGCAGCGTTGGGGAGACAGGGACCTATGGCTACACCTTC	CSVGETGTYGYTF
TRBV5-1	TRBJ2-7	-	-	TGCGCCAGCAGCTTTCACGACAGTGGCTACGAGCAGTACTTC	CASSFHDSGYEQYF
TRBV19	TRBJ2-5	-	-	TGTGCCAGTAGTATGAGAGAGGAGACCCAGTACTTC	CASSMREETQYF
TRBV7-9	TRBJ1-4	-	TRBD1	TGTGCCAGCAGCTTAGAGGGGAGACAGGGCCGGAATGAAAAACTGTTTTTT	CASSLEGRQGRNEKLFF
TRBV21-1	TRBJ1-1	-	-	TGTGCCATCCCTACGGAAGGGGGCCTGAACACTGAAGCTTTCTTT	CAIPTEGGLNTEAFF
TRBV27	TRBJ2-7	-	-	TGTGCCAGCTCCTCAACCCAAGGGGGGACTTTTTCCTACGAGCAGTACTTC	CASSSTQGGTFSYEQYF
TRBV5-1	TRBJ2-1	-	-	TGCGCCAGCAGCTTGATGACAGTGACGGTTAATGAGCAGTTCTTC	CASSLMTVTVNEQFF
TRBV5-4	TRBJ1-6	few	TRBD1	TGTGCCAGCAGCAACACGGGACAGTATAATTCACCCCTCCACTTT	CASSNTGQYNSPLHF
TRBV5-6	TRBJ1-5	-	-	TGTGCCAGCAGCCTCGGACGGAACAATCAGCCCCAGCATTTT	CASSLGRNNQPQHF
TRBV6-5	TRBJ1-1	-	-	TGTGCCAGCAGTTACGGACAGTTTATTTCTGAAGCTTTCTTT	CASSYGQFISEAFF
TRBV11-2	TRBJ2-7	-	TRBD2	TGTGCCAGCAGCTTAAATCCTAGCGGATACGAGCAGTACTTC	CASSLNPSGYEQYF
TRBV5-4	TRBJ2-2	few	TRBD1	TGTGCCAGCAGCTTACCCGGGACAGCGAACACCGGGGAGCTGTTTTTT	CASSLPGTANTGELFF
TRBV6-5	TRBJ1-2	few	-	TGTGCCAGCAGTTACTCAGGGGACTATGGCTACACCTTC	CASSYSGDYGYTF
TRBV2	TRBJ1-6	few	TRBD1	TGTGCCAGCAACAGGGCGGGACAGTATAATTCACCCCTCCACTTT	CASNRAGQYNSPLHF
TRBV7-2	TRBJ2-4	-	-	TGTGCCAGCAGGGCTCCTAGTGAGGACATTCAGTACTTC	CASRAPSEDIQYF
TRBV6-1	TRBJ1-2	-	-	TGTGCCAGCAGTGCTAACGCCTATGGCTACACCTTC	CASSANAYGYTF
TRBV10-3	TRBJ1-2	-	-	TGTGCCATCAGTGAGTCGGGGGGAGACTATGGCTACACCTTC	CAISESGGDYGYTF
TRBV11-2	TRBJ2-7	-	TRBD2	TGTGCCAGCAGCTTAGACCTACTAGCGGGGCCTTACTACGAGCAGTACTTC	CASSLDLLAGPYYEQYF
TRBV10-3	TRBJ1-2	-	TRBD1	TGTGCCATCAGTGAGCTGACAGGGCGAGGTGGCTACACCTTC	CAISELTGRGGYTF
TRBV25-1	TRBJ1-1	few	TRBD1	TGTGCCAGCAGGGGACAGGGGGTGGGGAACACTGAAGCTTTCTTT	CASRGQGVGNTEAFF
TRBV7-9	TRBJ2-5	-	TRBD1	TGTGCCAGCAGCTTAGTTCGACAGGGGGCGAAAGAGACCCAGTACTTC	CASSLVRQGAKETQYF
TRBV19	TRBJ2-3	-	-	TGTGCCAGTAGTCTCAGCACAGATACGCAGTATTTT	CASSLSTDTQYF
TRBV2	TRBJ2-5	few	-	TGTGCCAGCAGTGACTCCCAGGGCGGATTATCCGCCGCCACGCGGGAGACCCAGTACTTC	CASSDSQGGLSAATRETQYF
TRBV7-2	TRBJ1-5	-	-	TGTGCCAGCAGCTCTCGGGGGATCGGCGGGAGCAATCAGCCCCAGCATTTT	CASSSRGIGGSNQPQHF
TRBV10-1	TRBJ2-2	-	-	TGCGCCAGCAGTTTTAACACCGGGGAGCTGTTTTTT	CASSFNTGELFF
TRBV29-1	TRBJ2-5	-	TRBD1	TGCAGCGCCGAAGTGGGGACAGGGGGATCTAGTGAGACCCAGTACTTC	CSAEVGTGGSSETQYF
TRBV9	TRBJ2-2	-	-	TGTGCCAGCAGCCCCGGTCCCACCGGGGAGCTGTTTTTT	CASSPGPTGELFF
TRBV6-1	TRBJ2-1	-	-	TGTGCCAGCAGTGAATTGGGACTCAAATACAATGAGCAGTTCTTC	CASSELGLKYNEQFF
TRBV5-1	TRBJ2-3	once	TRBD1	TGCGCCAGCAGCTCCGGGACAGTTAGGGATACGCAGTATTTT	CASSSGTVRDTQYF
TRBV6-1	TRBJ2-7	-	-	TGTGCCAGCAGTGAACGAGTCGGCTTCTCCTACGAGCAGTACTTC	CASSERVGFSYEQYF
TRBV6-1	TRBJ1-2	-	-	TGTGCCAGCAGTGAAAGCGGGTACGTGGATGGCTACACCTTC	CASSESGYVDGYTF
TRBV6-1	TRBJ2-7	-	-	TGTGCCAGCGGTTCGGGGGATCGTAGCTCCTACGAGCAGTACTTC	CASGSGDRSSYEQYF
TRBV27	TRBJ1-2	-	-	TGTGCCAGCAGTTTCGGGGGGTCTGCCTACACCTTC	CASSFGGSAYTF